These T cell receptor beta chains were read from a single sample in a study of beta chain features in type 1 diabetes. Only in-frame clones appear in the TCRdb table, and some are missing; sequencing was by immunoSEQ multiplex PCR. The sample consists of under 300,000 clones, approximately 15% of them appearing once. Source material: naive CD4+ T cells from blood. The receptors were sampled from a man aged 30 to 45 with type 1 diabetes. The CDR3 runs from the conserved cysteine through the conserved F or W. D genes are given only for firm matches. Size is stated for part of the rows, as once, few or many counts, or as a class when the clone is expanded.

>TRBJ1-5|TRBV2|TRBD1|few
CASSRGRGRNQPQHF
TGTGCCAGCAGTCGGGGCAGGGGGCGCAATCAGCCCCAGCATTTT
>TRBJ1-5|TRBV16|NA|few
CASSRTYYSNQPQHF
TGTGCCAGCAGCAGGACATACTATAGCAATCAGCCCCAGCATTTT
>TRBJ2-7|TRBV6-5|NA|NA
CASSYSHRLYEQYF
TGTGCCAGCAGTTACTCGCACAGGCTCTACGAGCAGTACTTC
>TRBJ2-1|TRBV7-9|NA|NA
CASSLRLGPLNEQFF
TGTGCCAGCAGCCTTCGACTAGGACCCCTAAATGAGCAGTTCTTC
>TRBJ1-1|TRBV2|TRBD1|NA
CASSSQGAAEAFF
TGTGCCAGCAGTTCCCAGGGGGCAGCTGAAGCTTTCTTT
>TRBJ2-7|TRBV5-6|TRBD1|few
CASSPGTGEAYEQYF
TGTGCCAGCAGCCCCGGGACAGGGGAGGCCTACGAGCAGTACTTC
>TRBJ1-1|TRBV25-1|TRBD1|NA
CASSRRQGMGSTEAFF
TGTGCCAGCAGTCGTCGACAGGGGATGGGTTCGACTGAAGCTTTCTTT
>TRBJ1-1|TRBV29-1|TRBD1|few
CSVGQGVAEAFF
TGCAGCGTTGGGCAGGGGGTGGCTGAAGCTTTCTTT
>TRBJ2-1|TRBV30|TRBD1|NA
CAWGYRDRGLIEQFF
TGTGCCTGGGGATACCGGGACAGGGGTTTGATTGAGCAGTTCTTC
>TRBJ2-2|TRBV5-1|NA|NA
CASSLLAVHGELFF
TGCGCCAGCAGCTTGCTCGCGGTGCACGGGGAGCTGTTTTTT
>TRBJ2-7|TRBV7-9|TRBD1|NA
CASSRDRSSYEQYF
TGTGCCAGCAGCCGGGACAGGAGCTCCTACGAGCAGTACTTC
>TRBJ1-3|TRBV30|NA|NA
CAWSVSRTVYSGNTIYF
TGTGCCTGGAGTGTATCCCGGACAGTCTACTCTGGAAACACCATATATTTT
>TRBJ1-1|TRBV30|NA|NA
CAWSGGLRTEAFF
TGTGCCTGGAGTGGGGGGCTTCGAACTGAAGCTTTCTTT
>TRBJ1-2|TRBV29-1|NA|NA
CSVEDGLYGYTF
TGCAGCGTTGAAGACGGTCTTTATGGCTACACCTTC
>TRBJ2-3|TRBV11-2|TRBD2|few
CASARASGADTQYF
TGTGCCAGCGCTCGGGCTAGCGGGGCAGATACGCAGTATTTT
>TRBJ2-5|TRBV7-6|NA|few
CASSGPGVQETQYF
TGTGCCAGCAGCGGCCCCGGGGTCCAAGAGACCCAGTACTTC
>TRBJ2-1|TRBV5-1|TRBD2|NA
CASSSGLAGNNEQFF
TGCGCCAGCAGCTCCGGACTAGCGGGAAACAATGAGCAGTTCTTC
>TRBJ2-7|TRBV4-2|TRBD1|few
CASSQSDRDIGEQYF
TGTGCCAGCAGCCAGTCGGACAGGGACATCGGGGAGCAGTACTTC
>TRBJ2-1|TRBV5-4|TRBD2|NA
CASSSTSGRGNEQFF
TGTGCCAGCAGCTCTACTAGCGGGAGAGGAAATGAGCAGTTCTTC
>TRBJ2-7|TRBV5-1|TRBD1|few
CASSPGRGLSYEQYF
TGCGCCAGCAGCCCCGGCAGGGGGCTTTCCTACGAGCAGTACTTC
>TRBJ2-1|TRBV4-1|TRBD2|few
CASSQTNRGGRYNEQFF
TGCGCCAGCAGCCAAACTAACCGGGGGGGACGATACAATGAGCAGTTCTTC
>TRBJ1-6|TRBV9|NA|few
CASSPSQGSPLHF
TGTGCCAGCAGCCCGTCCCAGGGTTCACCCCTCCACTTT
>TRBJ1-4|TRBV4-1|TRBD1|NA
CASSQGQGAGEKLFF
TGCGCCAGCAGCCAGGGACAGGGGGCTGGTGAAAAACTGTTTTTT
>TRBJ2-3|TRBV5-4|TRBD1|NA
CASSLTGGSDTQYF
TGTGCCAGCAGCTTGACAGGGGGGTCAGATACGCAGTATTTT
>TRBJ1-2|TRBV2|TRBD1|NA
CASSADRDYGYTF
TGTGCCAGCAGCGCGGACAGGGACTATGGCTACACCTTC
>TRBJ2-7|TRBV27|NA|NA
CASSLPAREQYF
TGTGCCAGCAGTTTACCCGCGAGGGAGCAGTACTTC
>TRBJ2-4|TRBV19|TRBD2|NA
CASSIVAGVDIQYF
TGTGCCAGTAGTATAGTAGCGGGGGTGGACATTCAGTACTTC
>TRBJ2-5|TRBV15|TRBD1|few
CATSKGTGGEETQYF
TGTGCCACCAGCAAGGGGACAGGGGGCGAGGAGACCCAGTACTTC
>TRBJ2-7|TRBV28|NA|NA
CASSTYDSSYEQYF
TGTGCCAGCAGCACCTACGACAGTTCCTACGAGCAGTACTTC
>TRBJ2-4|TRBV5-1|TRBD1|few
CASSSIPGQGNIQYF
TGCGCCAGCAGCTCCATCCCGGGACAGGGAAACATTCAGTACTTC
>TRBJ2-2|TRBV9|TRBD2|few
CASSIRTSGVNTGELFF
TGTGCCAGCAGCATCCGGACTAGCGGAGTGAACACCGGGGAGCTGTTTTTT
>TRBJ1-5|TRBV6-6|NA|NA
CASRQPNQPQHF
TGTGCCAGCAGACAACCCAATCAGCCCCAGCATTTT
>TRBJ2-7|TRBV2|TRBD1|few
CARSQGPYEQYF
TGTGCCAGATCACAGGGGCCCTACGAGCAGTACTTC
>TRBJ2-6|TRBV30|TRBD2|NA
CAWSVGAPGRGFSGANVLTF
TGTGCCTGGAGTGTAGGAGCCCCAGGGCGGGGGTTCTCTGGGGCCAACGTCCTGACTTTC
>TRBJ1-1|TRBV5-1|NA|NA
CASSGQGLQNTEAFF
TGCGCCAGCAGCGGGCAGGGCCTTCAGAACACTGAAGCTTTCTTT
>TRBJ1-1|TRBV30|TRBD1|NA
CAWSQSRPGGEAFF
TGTGCCTGGAGCCAGAGTAGGCCAGGGGGTGAAGCTTTCTTT
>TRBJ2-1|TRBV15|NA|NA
CATSRDRDLYNEQFF
TGTGCCACCAGCAGAGATAGGGACTTATACAATGAGCAGTTCTTC
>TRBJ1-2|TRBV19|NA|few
CASSPRGGLPYGYTF
TGTGCCAGTAGTCCGCGGGGAGGGCTCCCCTATGGCTACACCTTC
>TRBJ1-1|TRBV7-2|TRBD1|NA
CASSPLQGLGITEAFF
TGTGCCAGCAGCCCTTTACAGGGGCTTGGGATCACTGAAGCTTTCTTT
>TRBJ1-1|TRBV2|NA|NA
CASSESPVKNTEAFF
TGTGCCAGCAGTGAATCTCCGGTAAAGAACACTGAAGCTTTCTTT
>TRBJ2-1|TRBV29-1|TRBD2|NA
CSVDSGLAGQNEQFF
TGCAGCGTTGACTCGGGACTAGCGGGGCAAAATGAGCAGTTCTTC
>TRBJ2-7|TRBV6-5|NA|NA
CASSYRQGYEQYF
TGTGCCAGCAGTTACCGGCAGGGGTACGAGCAGTACTTC
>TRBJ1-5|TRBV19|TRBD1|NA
CASSVRTDRGYQPQHF
TGTGCCAGTAGTGTTCGGACGGACAGGGGGTATCAGCCCCAGCATTTT
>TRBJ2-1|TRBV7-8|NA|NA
CASSLEWQGSYNEQFF
TGTGCCAGCAGCTTAGAGTGGCAGGGCTCCTACAATGAGCAGTTCTTC
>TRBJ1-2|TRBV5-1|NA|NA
CASSSKEGYYGYTF
TGCGCCAGCAGCTCAAAGGAGGGCTACTATGGCTACACCTTC